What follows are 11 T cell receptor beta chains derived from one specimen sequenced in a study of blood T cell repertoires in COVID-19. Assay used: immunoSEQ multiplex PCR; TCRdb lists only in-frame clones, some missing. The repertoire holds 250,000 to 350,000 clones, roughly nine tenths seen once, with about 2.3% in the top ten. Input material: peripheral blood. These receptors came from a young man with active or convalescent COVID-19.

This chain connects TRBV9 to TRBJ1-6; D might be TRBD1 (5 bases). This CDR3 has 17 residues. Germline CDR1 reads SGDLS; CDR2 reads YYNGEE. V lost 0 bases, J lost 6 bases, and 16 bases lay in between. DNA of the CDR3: TGTGCCAGCAGCGTAGAGGGGACTCGGGTTGTTAATTCACCCCTCCACTTT. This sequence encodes CASSVEGTRVVNSPLHF.

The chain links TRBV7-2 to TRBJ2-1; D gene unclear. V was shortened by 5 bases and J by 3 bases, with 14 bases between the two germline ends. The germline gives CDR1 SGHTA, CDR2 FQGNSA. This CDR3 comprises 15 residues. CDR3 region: CASSPSSSSYNEQFF. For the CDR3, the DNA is TGTGCCAGCAGCCCAAGTAGCAGCAGCTACAATGAGCAGTTCTTC.

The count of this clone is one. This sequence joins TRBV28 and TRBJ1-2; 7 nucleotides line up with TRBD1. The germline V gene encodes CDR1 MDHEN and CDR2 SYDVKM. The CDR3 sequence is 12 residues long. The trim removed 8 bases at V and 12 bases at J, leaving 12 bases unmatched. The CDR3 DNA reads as TGTGCCAGCGGAGATAACAGGGGTTTAAACACCTTC. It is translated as CASGDNRGLNTF.

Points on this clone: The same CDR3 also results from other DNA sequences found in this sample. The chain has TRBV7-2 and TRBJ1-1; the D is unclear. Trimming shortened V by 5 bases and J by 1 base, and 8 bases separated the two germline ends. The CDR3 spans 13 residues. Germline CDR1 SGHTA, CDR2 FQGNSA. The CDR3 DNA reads TGTGCCAGCAGCCTTACACAGAACACTGAAGCTTTCTTT. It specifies CASSLTQNTEAFF. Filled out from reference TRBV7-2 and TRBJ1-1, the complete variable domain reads GAGVSQSPSNKVTEKGKDVELRCDPISGHTALYWYRQSLGQGLEFLIYFQGNSAPDKSGLPSDRFSAERTGGSVSTLTIQRTQQEDSAVYLCASSLTQNTEAFFGQGTRLTVV.

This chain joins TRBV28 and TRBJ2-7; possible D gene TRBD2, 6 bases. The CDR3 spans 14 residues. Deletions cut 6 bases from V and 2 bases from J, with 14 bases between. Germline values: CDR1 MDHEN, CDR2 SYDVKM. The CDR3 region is CASRTQGGTYEQYF. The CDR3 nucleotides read TGTGCCAGCAGGACCCAGGGAGGCACCTACGAGCAGTACTTC.

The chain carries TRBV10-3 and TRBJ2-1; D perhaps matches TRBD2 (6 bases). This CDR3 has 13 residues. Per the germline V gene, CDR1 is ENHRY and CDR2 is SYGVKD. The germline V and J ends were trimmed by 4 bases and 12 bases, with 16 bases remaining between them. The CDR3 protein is CAISGTGDLGQFF. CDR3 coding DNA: TGTGCCATCAGTGGTACGGGGGATCTTGGGCAGTTCTTC.

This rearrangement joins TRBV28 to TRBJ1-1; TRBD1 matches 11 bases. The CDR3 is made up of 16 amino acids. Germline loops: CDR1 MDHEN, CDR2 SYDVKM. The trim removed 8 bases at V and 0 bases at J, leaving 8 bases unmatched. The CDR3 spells CASRDRGVSMNTEAFF. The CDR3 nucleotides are TGTGCCAGCCGGGACAGGGGGGTTTCGATGAACACTGAAGCTTTCTTT. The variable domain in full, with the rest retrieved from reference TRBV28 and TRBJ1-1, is DVKVTQSSRYLVKRTGEKVFLECVQDMDHENMFWYRQDPGLGLRLIYFSYDVKMKEKGDIPEGYSVSREKKERFSLILESASTNQTSMYLCASRDRGVSMNTEAFFGQGTRLTVV.

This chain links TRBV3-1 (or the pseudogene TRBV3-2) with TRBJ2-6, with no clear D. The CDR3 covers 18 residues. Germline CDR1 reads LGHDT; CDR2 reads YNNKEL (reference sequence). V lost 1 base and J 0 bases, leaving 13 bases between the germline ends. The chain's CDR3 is CASSQGRSLNSGANVLTF. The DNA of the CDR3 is TGTGCCAGCAGCCAAGGTAGAAGTCTGAACTCTGGGGCCAACGTCCTGACTTTC.

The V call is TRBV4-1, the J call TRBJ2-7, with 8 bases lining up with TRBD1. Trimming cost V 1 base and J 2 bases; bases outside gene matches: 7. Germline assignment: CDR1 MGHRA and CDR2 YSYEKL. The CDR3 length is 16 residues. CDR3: CASSQAETGVPYEQYF. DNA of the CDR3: TGCGCCAGCAGCCAAGCGGAGACAGGGGTGCCCTACGAGCAGTACTTC.

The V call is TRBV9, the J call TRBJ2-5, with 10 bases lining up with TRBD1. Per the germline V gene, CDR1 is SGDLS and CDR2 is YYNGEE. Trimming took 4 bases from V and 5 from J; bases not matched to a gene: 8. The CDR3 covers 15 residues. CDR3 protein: CASSLGGTGEETQYF. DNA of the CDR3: TGTGCCAGCAGCCTAGGGGGGACAGGGGAGGAGACCCAGTACTTC.

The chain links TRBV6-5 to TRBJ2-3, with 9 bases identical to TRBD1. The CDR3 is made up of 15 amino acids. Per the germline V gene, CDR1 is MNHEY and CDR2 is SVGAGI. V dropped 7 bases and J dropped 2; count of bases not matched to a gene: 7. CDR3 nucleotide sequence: TGTGCCAGCAAGTTCACAGGGGGCTCCACAGATACGCAGTATTTT. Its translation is CASKFTGGSTDTQYF.